The 21 T cell receptor beta chains given below trace back to one sample, sequenced in a study of technical replicates of blood from four donors. Sequencing used immunoSEQ multiplex PCR; TCRdb keeps in-frame clones, though not all of them. The sample shows some 49,000 clones, about 93% of them seen only once. The sample comprised PBMCs. The receptors were gathered from a human donor in good health. Some clones in this sample may be carry-over from other donors' samples.

The chain links TRBV12-5 to TRBJ2-7; possible D gene TRBD1, 6 bases. Germline V lookup: CDR1 LGHNT, CDR2 FRNRAP. The CDR3 length is 15 residues. Trimming removed 5 bases from V and 5 bases from J, with 19 bases in between. CDR3 coding DNA: TGTGCTAGTGGTCCGGGACATACTAGGTGGGACGAGCAGTACTTC. It encodes CASGPGHTRWDEQYF.

The chain joins TRBV2 to TRBJ1-5; 7 nucleotides match TRBD1. In germline, CDR1 is SNHLY, CDR2 FYNNEI. The V segment lost 5 bases and the J segment 0 bases; nucleotides outside the gene matches: 4. There are 15 residues in the CDR3. CDR3 bases: TGTGCCAGCAGTTCGACAGGGAATAGCAATCAGCCCCAGCATTTT. It encodes CASSSTGNSNQPQHF.

The chain is built from TRBV4-1 and TRBJ2-5; D unclear. Germline V gene lookup returns CDR1 MGHRA and CDR2 YSYEKL. V lost 2 bases to trimming and J lost 2 bases, with 12 bases between them. The CDR3 extends over 15 amino acids. The CDR3 is CASSQNIAVQETQYF. DNA of the CDR3: TGCGCCAGCAGCCAAAATATAGCAGTACAAGAGACCCAGTACTTC.

The rearrangement links TRBV21-1 to TRBJ1-5; TRBD1 was called by the table and not checked on the DNA. TRBV21-1 is recorded as a pseudogene. This CDR3 has 18 residues. CDR3 bases: TGTGCCAGCAGCAAAGCCGCTGAAGGGGGCTCCCACCAGGGTCCCCAGCATTTT. It specifies CASSKAAEGGSHQGPQHF.

This clone was observed a few times. The V and J genes are TRBV6-6 and TRBJ1-3; D uncertain. The CDR3 is 13 amino acids. With 8 bases removed from V and 0 bases from J, the gap between germline ends came to 8 bases. In germline, CDR1 is MNHNY, CDR2 SVGAGI (reference sequence). CDR3 in DNA: TGTGCCAGCTGTCAGTACTCTGGAAACACCATATATTTT. Translating gives CASCQYSGNTIYF.

This clone was observed once. This chain connects TRBV19 to TRBJ1-5; a possible D gene is TRBD1 (6 bases). The CDR3 totals 14 residues. The V end lost 6 bases, the J end lost 0 bases, and 9 bases lay between the germline ends. In germline, CDR1 is LNHDA, CDR2 SQIVND (reference sequence). The CDR3 coding sequence is TGTGCCAGTAGGGGACACTATAGCAATCAGCCCCAGCATTTT. This gives the protein CASRGHYSNQPQHF.

The V gene is TRBV6-6, the J gene TRBJ2-3; D might be TRBD2 (5 bases). Germline V gives CDR1 MNHNY, CDR2 SVGAGI (reference sequence). There are 15 residues in the CDR3. Trimming took off 0 bases at V and 3 bases at J, with 10 bases between the two ends. The chain's CDR3 is CASSYSNTRTDTQYF. CDR3 coding DNA: TGTGCCAGCAGTTACTCGAACACTAGGACAGATACGCAGTATTTT.

The genes are TRBV30 and TRBJ2-7; tentative D call: TRBD2 (6 bases). The CDR3 has 12 residues. Per the germline V gene, CDR1 is GTSNPN and CDR2 is SVGIG (reference sequence). V was clipped by 1 base and J by 6 bases, with 10 bases between them. The DNA for the CDR3 is TGTGCCTGGAGTGCTGTGGGACTCGAGCAGTACTTC. Protein sequence: CAWSAVGLEQYF.

DNA for the CDR3: TGTGCCAGCAGCTCTAGGAAGGCACTCAAGGCCCGTAATGAAAAACTGTTTTTT. Amino acid sequence: CASSSRKALKARNEKLFF. The V call is TRBV7-4, the J call TRBJ1-4, with D uncertain. Germline V gene data show CDR1 as SGHVT and CDR2 as SQSDAQ. V shed 4 bases and J shed 4 bases, with 22 bases lying between them. CDR3 length: 18 amino acids. The full variable domain, in which reference TRBV7-4 and TRBJ1-4 provide the parts outside the CDR3, is GAGVSQSPRYKVAKRGRDVALRCDSISGHVTLYWYRQTLGQGSEVLTYSQSDAQRDKSGRPSGRFSAERPERSVSTLKIQRTEQGDSAVYLCASSSRKALKARNEKLFFGSGTQLSVL.

V and J are TRBV19 and TRBJ2-3; 7 positions agree with TRBD1. CDR3 size: 14 residues. After removal of 5 bases from V and 3 bases from J, the junction contained 5 bases not matched to a gene. Per the germline V gene, CDR1 is LNHDA and CDR2 is SQIVND (reference sequence). The CDR3 sequence is CASSSTGSTDTQYF. CDR3 nucleotides: TGTGCCAGTAGTTCGACAGGGAGTACAGATACGCAGTATTTT.

This clone was found a few times. The rearrangement uses TRBV7-8 and TRBJ1-1; D gene ambiguous. With 0 bases removed from V and 0 bases from J, the gap between germline ends came to 11 bases. Germline assignment: CDR1 SGHVS and CDR2 FQNEAQ. This CDR3 comprises 16 residues. The CDR3 region is CASSLAPQMLNTEAFF. The CDR3 DNA is TGTGCCAGCAGCTTAGCCCCACAGATGTTGAACACTGAAGCTTTCTTT.

The V and J genes are TRBV6-5 and TRBJ2-7, with TRBD1 matching over 7 bases. Looked up from germline, CDR1 is MNHEY and CDR2 is SVGAGI. The CDR3 length is 12 residues. With 7 bases clipped from V and 3 bases from J, the junction kept 3 bases outside the gene matches. The CDR3 DNA sequence: TGTGCCAGCAAGGGACAGAACTACGAGCAGTACTTC. The encoded protein is CASKGQNYEQYF.

The chain has TRBV18 and TRBJ2-2; no clear D. V dropped 4 bases and J dropped 1 base, with 7 bases sitting between them. There are 14 residues in the CDR3. Germline-derived CDR1 and CDR2 are KGHSH and LQKENI. CDR3 coding DNA: TGTGCCAGCTCACTTAAGCAGAACACCGGGGAGCTGTTTTTT. This codes for CASSLKQNTGELFF.

This chain uses TRBV6-1 with TRBJ2-5; a possible D gene is TRBD1 (6 bases). Germline CDR1 is MNHNS and CDR2 is SASEGT. The CDR3 runs to 16 residues. V shed 5 bases and J shed 5 bases, with 21 bases lying between them. CDR3 nucleotides: TGTGCCAGCAGTAAAGGGACATCCCTTTGGCCGGAGACCCAGTACTTC. Its translation is CASSKGTSLWPETQYF.

The V gene is TRBV7-9, the J gene TRBJ2-3; a weak D match, TRBD1 (6 bases). There are 14 residues in the CDR3. Germline CDR1 is SEHNR and CDR2 is FQNEAQ (reference sequence). Trimming shortened V by 7 bases and J by 0 bases, and 11 bases separated the two germline ends. The chain's CDR3 is CASTGDTSTDTQYF. The CDR3 nucleotides are TGTGCCAGCACCGGGGACACTAGCACAGATACGCAGTATTTT.

A single count supports this clone. The chain links TRBV7-2 to TRBJ2-7; weak D call: TRBD2 (6 bases). Looked up from germline, CDR1 is SGHTA and CDR2 is FQGNSA. This CDR3 contains 16 residues. V lost 4 bases, J lost 0 bases, and 16 bases lay in between. The chain's CDR3 is CASSSLGEAFSYEQYF. The CDR3 DNA is TGTGCCAGCAGCTCGCTGGGGGAGGCCTTCTCCTACGAGCAGTACTTC.

This chain links TRBV6-6 with TRBJ2-7; the D gene is possibly TRBD1 (6 bases). Per germline, CDR1 MNHNY and CDR2 SVGAGI (reference sequence). The CDR3 is made up of 14 amino acids. V was cut by 5 bases and J by 3 bases, with 14 bases left in between. CDR3 DNA sequence: TGTGCCAGCAGTAAAGCCAGGGGCCGCTACGAGCAGTACTTC. Encoded protein: CASSKARGRYEQYF.

The chain is built from TRBV20-1 and TRBJ2-1, with D possibly being TRBD1 (6 bases). Per germline, CDR1 DFQATT and CDR2 SNEGSKA (reference sequence). The CDR3 is 10 residues long. CDR3 nucleotides: TGCAGACAAACAGGGCATGAGCAGTTCTTC. This translates into CRQTGHEQFF.

The chain is built from TRBV19 and TRBJ1-1; 8 positions match TRBD1. This CDR3 has 16 amino acids. V shed 4 bases and J 4 bases; nucleotides not matched to a gene: 11. Germline CDR1 LNHDA, CDR2 SQIVND (reference sequence). CDR3 protein: CASSRGTGGAVTEAFF. CDR3 nucleotides: TGTGCCAGTAGTAGAGGGACAGGCGGGGCGGTCACTGAAGCTTTCTTT.

V is TRBV2 and J is TRBJ2-7, with 8 bases aligning to TRBD1. V was pared by 5 bases and J by 7 bases, with 4 bases of the junction left unmatched. Germline lookup yields CDR1 SNHLY and CDR2 FYNNEI. This CDR3 comprises 12 residues. CDR3 region: CASSWTGNEQYF. The CDR3, as DNA: TGTGCCAGCAGTTGGACAGGGAATGAGCAGTACTTC.

V is TRBV4-2 and J is TRBJ2-7; possibly TRBD2 for D (5 bases). The CDR3 has 17 amino acids. Germline values: CDR1 LGHNA, CDR2 YNFKEQ. V lost 0 bases and J lost 7, with 22 bases in between. This chain's CDR3 is CASSQDRGLQTLGEQYF. The CDR3 nucleotides are TGTGCCAGCAGCCAAGATCGGGGATTACAAACCTTGGGTGAGCAGTACTTC.